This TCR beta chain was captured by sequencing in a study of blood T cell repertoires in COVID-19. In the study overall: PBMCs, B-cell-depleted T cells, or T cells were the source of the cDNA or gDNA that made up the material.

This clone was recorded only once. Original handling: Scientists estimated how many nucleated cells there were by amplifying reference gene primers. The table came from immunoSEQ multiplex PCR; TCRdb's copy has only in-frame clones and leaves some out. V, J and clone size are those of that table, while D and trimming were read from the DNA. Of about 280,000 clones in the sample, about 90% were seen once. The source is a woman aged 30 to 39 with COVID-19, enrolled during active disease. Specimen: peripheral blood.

DNA of the CDR3: TGCGCCAGCAGCCGGACAGGGGGCGTCCAAAGCTCCGGGGAGCTGTTTTTT. Its protein product is CASSRTGGVQSSGELFF. V usage is TRBV5-1 and J usage is TRBJ2-2; 11 positions agree with TRBD1. Germline V lookup: CDR1 SGHRS, CDR2 YFSETQ. V gave up 4 bases and J gave up 6 bases; unmatched junction bases: 11. The CDR3 extends over 17 amino acids.